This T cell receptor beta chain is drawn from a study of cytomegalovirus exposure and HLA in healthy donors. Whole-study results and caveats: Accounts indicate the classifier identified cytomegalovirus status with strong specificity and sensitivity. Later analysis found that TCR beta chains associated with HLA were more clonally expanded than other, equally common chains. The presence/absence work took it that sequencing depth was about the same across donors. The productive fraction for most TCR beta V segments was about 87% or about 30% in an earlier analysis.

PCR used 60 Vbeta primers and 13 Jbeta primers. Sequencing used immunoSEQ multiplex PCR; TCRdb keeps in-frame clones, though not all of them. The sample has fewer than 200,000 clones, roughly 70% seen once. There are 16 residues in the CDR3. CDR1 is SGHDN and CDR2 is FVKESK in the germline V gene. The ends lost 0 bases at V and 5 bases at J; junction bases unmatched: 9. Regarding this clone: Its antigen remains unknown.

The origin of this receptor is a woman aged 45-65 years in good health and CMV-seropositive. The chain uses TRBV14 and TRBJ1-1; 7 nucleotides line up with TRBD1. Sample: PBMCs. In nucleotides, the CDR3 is TGTGCCAGCAGCCAAGAGACAGGGTACTTGATGACTGAAGCTTTCTTT. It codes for CASSQETGYLMTEAFF. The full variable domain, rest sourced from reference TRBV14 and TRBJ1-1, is EAGVTQFPSHSVIEKGQTVTLRCDPISGHDNLYWYRRVMGKEIKFLLHFVKESKQDESGMPNNRFLAERTGGTYSTLKVQPAELEDSGVYFCASSQETGYLMTEAFFGQGTRLTVV.